The subject of this entry is one T cell receptor beta chain. The antigen is unknown. Some clones are missing from TCRdb's copy, which holds only in-frame ones; the method was immunoSEQ multiplex PCR. The profile shows 55,000 to 65,000 clones, approximately 95% of them singletons. The source of the sample is a study of cytomegalovirus exposure and HLA in healthy donors. The CDR3 contains 13 residues. In germline, CDR1 is SEHNR, CDR2 FQNEAQ (reference sequence). Trimming removed 5 bases from V and 7 bases from J, with 14 bases in between. Study-level findings and limits: Specificity of a few CMV-associated chains for CMV antigens was verified in vitro. A list of 150 to 200 TCR beta chains associated with cytomegalovirus was given. Within the 120 or so validation repertoires, first-cohort TCR clusters tended to co-occur, according to a later analysis.

The study drew the donors from its approximately 110-subject validation cohort, separate from the roughly 700-subject first cohort. The genes are TRBV7-9 and TRBJ1-2; no reliable D call. What was sequenced was PBMCs. The receptor was derived from a woman younger than 35 in good health and CMV-seropositive. This CDR3 reads CASSIMWQSGYTF. The CDR3 bases are TGTGCCAGCAGCATTATGTGGCAATCTGGCTACACCTTC.